Reported below is one TCR beta chain. This clone was detected only a few times. The target of this receptor is not known. No much larger clonotype is one base removed from it; base qualities were not supplied. The sample belongs to a study of blood T cell repertoires in COVID-19 (dated by TCRdb to the early 2020s). For the wider study: Samples covering the acute and convalescent phases of COVID-19 were provided by collaborators in the United States, Italy and Spain. The repertoires were released in a freely available public database meant as a resource for research on the immune response to SARS-CoV-2. HLA class I and class II types, where available, came from metadata supplied by the sample provider rather than from assay-based typing. The material from the prospective study consisted of cDNA or gDNA derived from T cells, B-cell-depleted T cells, or PBMCs. The samples were drawn from the first 160 participants of the ongoing ImmuneRACE study and from 1,254 subjects provided by 6 global collaborators. Nearly every sample came with metadata listing a de-identified subject ID, COVID-19 status, age in years and sex. Subjects who had been exposed to COVID-19, were actively infected with it, or had recovered from it provided the deeply sampled blood TCRbeta repertoires that made up the dataset. Beyond this particular receptor, the publication reports: How much clinical and demographic metadata was included differed by source and by participant, and the metadata was provided uncurated.

TCRbeta CDR3 regions were amplified from genomic DNA using the immunoSEQ Assay, a bias-controlled multiplex PCR. The authors' analysis ran thus. The number of nucleated cells in each sample was estimated by amplification of reference gene primers within the assay. To quantify the absolute abundance of each unique TCRbeta CDR3 rearrangement, sequence reads were collapsed and filtered. For each sample, productive Simpson clonality was calculated by taking the square root of Simpson's diversity index across productive rearrangements. Held by TCRdb, this immuneACCESS table contains in-frame sequences only and omits some clones. Under half of the omission traces to an unresolved V gene where checked; the cause of the rest is unknown. V and J calls and clone size come straight from that table; D and trimming were deduced from the DNA. This sample comprises a few hundred thousand clones, around 91% of them detected only once. The top ten hold over 13% of the sample.

The CDR3 starts with the cysteine, ends with the phenylalanine, and has 15 residues. The entry retains the CDR3 DNA only, 45 bases that are in frame from base 1. The germline V gene supplies CDR1 SGHAT and CDR2 FQNNGV. Trimming takes 2 bases from V and 7 bases from J, and the germline ends sit 15 bases apart. Participants in the prospective study were enrolled through a virtual design, were aged about 18 to 90 years, and lived in roughly 26 United States geographic areas. In the prospective study, cohorts were assigned on the basis of participant-reported clinical history obtained from a screening survey and a study questionnaire. Exposed participants were defined as having been in contact with someone with a PCR-confirmed or clinician-diagnosed COVID-19 case within 2 weeks of study entry. In the prospective study, mobile phlebotomists collected whole blood, serum and a nasopharyngeal or oropharyngeal swab from each participant. Additional blood draws and questionnaires over an approximately 2-month period could optionally be provided by prospective study participants. Before DNA extraction, prospective study blood samples were shipped either frozen or at room temperature.

This TCR derives from a man aged 25-40 years who had been exposed to COVID-19. The receptor chain draws on TRBV11-2 and TRBJ2-1; a tentative D call is TRBD1 (6 bases match). Material: PBMCs or T cells enriched from blood (not recorded which). The bases read TGTGCCAGCAGCTTAACAGGGCCCCCCAGGAATGAGCAGTTCTTC. It translates as CASSLTGPPRNEQFF.